Listed here are 6 T cell receptor beta chains from one sample, sequenced in a study of blood T cells in healthy people across ages. The authors ran a second PCR of roughly 7 to 11 cycles using a sample-barcoded 5' primer and a J-beta primer mix. One entry per CDR3 protein, called by TCRdb with MiXCR from the 5' RACE reads. This repertoire shows 660,000 or so distinct CDR3 sequences, 58% found once; its top ten account for around 37%. The specimen was blood. The receptors here all came from a man aged 55 to 69 in good health.

J is TRBJ2-4 and V is TRBV4-2; 12 positions match TRBD2. CDR3 size: 17 residues. V trimming: 0 bases; J trimming: 7 bases; junction bases outside the gene matches: 7. Germline CDR1 is LGHNA and CDR2 is YNFKEQ. Here the CDR3 DNA reads TGTGCCAGCAGCCAAGAAGGAGCTGGGACTAGCGGGAACATTCAGTACTTC. Translating it yields CASSQEGAGTSGNIQYF.

The CDR3 nucleotides are TGTGCCAGCAGCTTACGACCGGGGAACAATGAGCAGTTCTTC. Protein product: CASSLRPGNNEQFF. The V and J genes are TRBV7-2 and TRBJ2-1, with D tentatively TRBD2 (5 bases). V lost 2 bases and J 5 bases, leaving 10 bases between the germline ends. The germline V gene has CDR1 SGHTA and CDR2 FQGNSA. The CDR3 is made up of 14 amino acids.

The gene calls are TRBV6-1 and TRBJ2-1, with 14 bases lining up with TRBD2. Germline V gene sequence: CDR1 MNHNS, CDR2 SASEGT. The CDR3 is 17 residues long. V trimming: 5 bases; J trimming: 5 bases; junction bases outside the gene matches: 8. CDR3 in amino acids: CASSRGGLAGGNNEQFF. The CDR3 bases are TGTGCCAGCAGTCGAGGCGGACTAGCGGGGGGAAACAATGAGCAGTTCTTC.

The genes are TRBV6-5 and TRBJ2-5, with D maybe TRBD2 (6 bases). With the DNA end fitting TRBJ2-4 better, the J assignment may be wrong. Germline CDR1 reads MNHEY; CDR2 reads SVGAGI. This CDR3 contains 14 residues. CDR3 in amino acids: CATQGTGAKNIQYF. The CDR3 DNA follows: TGTGCCACCCAAGGGACTGGAGCCAAAAACATTCAGTACTTC.

This chain uses TRBV20-1 with TRBJ2-7; the D call may be TRBD1 or TRBD2 (6 bases each). CDR3 length equals 12 residues. The germline V gene has CDR1 DFQATT and CDR2 SNEGSKA (reference sequence). The V end lost 6 bases, the J end lost 4 bases, and 13 bases lay between the germline ends. The CDR3 here is CSATRGGYEQYF. The DNA for the CDR3 is TGCAGTGCAACCCGAGGGGGGTACGAGCAGTACTTC.

The gene calls are TRBV28 and TRBJ1-2, with 10 nucleotides matching TRBD1. The CDR3 sequence is 14 residues long. The V gene end was trimmed by 2 bases and the J gene end by 7 bases; junction bases not matched to a gene: 4. Germline CDR1 and CDR2: MDHEN and SYDVKM. This chain's CDR3 is CASSLGDRGGGYTF. The DNA for the CDR3 is TGTGCCAGCAGTTTAGGGGACAGGGGTGGTGGCTACACCTTC.